A selection of T cell receptor beta chains follows, all from one sample in a study of vaccination and CD4 T cells after COVID-19. The antigens these receptors bind are not known. One entry per CDR3 protein results from TCRdb running MiXCR on the PCR reads. The profile shows about 8,600 distinct CDR3 sequences, around 66% of them singletons. The starting material was cultured CD4+ T cells from blood, obtained after SARS-CoV-2 vaccination. Source of these receptors: a human donor with COVID-19. The CDR3 runs from the conserved cysteine through the conserved F or W. D genes are given only for firm matches. Rows may omit the clone size; those that give it use once, few, many or a size class.

- | - | TRBJ1-4 | TRBV7-8 | TGTGCCAGCAGCTTTAGGGGTGAAAAACTGTTTTTT | CASSFRGEKLFF
- | TRBD1 | TRBJ1-2 | TRBV19 | TGTGCCAGTAGTTCGAAACGGAAGGGACAGGGGAGGTATGGCTACACCTTC | CASSSKRKGQGRYGYTF
large | - | TRBJ1-2 | TRBV25-1 | TGTGCCAGCAGTGAATATCGGGGGACCATTAACTATGGCTACACCTTC | CASSEYRGTINYGYTF
- | - | TRBJ1-2 | TRBV6-2/TRBV6-3 | TGTGCCAGCGGGACGTCGGCAGGCTACACCTTC | CASGTSAGYTF
- | TRBD1 | TRBJ2-7 | TRBV6-1 | TGTGCCAGCAGGTTGGGACAGACTATCTACGAGCAGTACTTC | CASRLGQTIYEQYF
- | TRBD2 | TRBJ2-1 | TRBV10-3 | TGTGCCAGCACCCAAGCGGGGGGGGTGTATGAGCAGTTCTTC | CASTQAGGVYEQFF
- | - | TRBJ2-4 | TRBV7-9 | TGTGCCAGCAGCTTAGATCTTTCCTGGCGGGGCGTAGCCAAAAACATTCAGTACTTC | CASSLDLSWRGVAKNIQYF
- | - | TRBJ1-5 | TRBV27 | TGTGCCAGCAGTTTAAGTTGGAGCGCTCAGCCCCAGCATTTT | CASSLSWSAQPQHF
- | TRBD1 | TRBJ2-6 | TRBV12-3/TRBV12-4 | TGTGCCAGCAGGAGACAGGGCGACGGGTATGGGGCCAACGTCCTGACTTTC | CASRRQGDGYGANVLTF
- | - | TRBJ1-1 | TRBV7-9 | TGTGCCAGCACCCTCGACATGAACACTGAAGCTTTCTTT | CASTLDMNTEAFF
- | - | TRBJ1-6 | TRBV11-2 | TGTGCCAGCAGCCTTCTGACAGGAGATTCACCCCTCCACTTT | CASSLLTGDSPLHF
once | - | TRBJ1-2 | TRBV7-9 | TGTGCCAGCAGCTCGACGGCCCGGGATGGCTACACCTTC | CASSSTARDGYTF